This entry features one TCR beta chain sequence. The sample holds a few counts of this clone. Its cognate antigen has yet to be identified. One end of the junction varies from germline; a read error may be responsible. CDR1 and CDR2 are drawn from the germline V gene (reference sequence): SGHNT, YYREEE. Inclusive of the bounding cysteine and phenylalanine, the CDR3 is 16 residues long. The read is trimmed to its CDR3 DNA, 48 bases read in frame from base 1. This record comes from a study of cytomegalovirus exposure and HLA in healthy donors (dated by TCRdb to about 2017). Background for the entire study: An earlier analysis of some 620 of the donors reported 276 Gb of sequence data and around 100 million unique TCR beta sequences obtained from about 170 million T cells. Roughly 300 gigabases of sequencing data and around 90 million unique TCR sequences made up an early release that covered around 640 HLA-typed donors. Among the roughly 400 genotyped donors, around 81% belonged to the genetic ancestry cluster associated with self-reported Caucasian donors. The study was designed to test whether signatures of past pathogen exposure could be identified by cataloging public T cell receptors. The T cell repertoires of roughly 660 subjects were profiled by immunosequencing and related to cytomegalovirus serostatus. Along with the approximately 700-subject first cohort, a separate validation cohort of over 90 different subjects was used. High-throughput TCR immunosequencing, statistical association of individual TCRs with disease status, and machine learning were combined to predict cytomegalovirus infection status. In a later analysis, previously published TCR beta repertoires from 500 to 750 donors were re-analyzed and high-resolution HLA genotyping was added so that TCR occurrence patterns could be studied. Rather than drawing on any new phenotypic data, the later analysis identified candidate immune exposures from TCR beta sequences and the way those sequences occurred across donors. To decide whether each TCR beta V gene segment behaved as functional or pseudogenic, an earlier analysis of some 600 of the donors relied on high-throughput TCR beta sequencing. Donor age, sex, ethnicity and CMV serostatus were compiled together with the repertoire data. Genome-wide SNP genotypes for about three fifths of the roughly 670 donors were used in a later genetic analysis, which treated that subset as a discovery cohort. Every repertoire in the discovery cohort had been generated on one and the same sequencing platform. Class I and class II HLA loci were covered by the typing at four-digit resolution. Typing coverage differed by locus: A, B, C, DRB1 and DQB1 were typed in roughly 620-640 donors, DQA1 in about 560, DPA1 in around 610, and DPB1 in 400 to 480. A few DR-DQ haplotypes were treated as single units for association and clustering because of strong linkage in the cohort. Among a few hundred genotyped donors of the cohort, an average of about 240,000 unique TCR beta nucleotide sequences were sequenced per donor, around 20% of them non-productive.

Receptor libraries were prepared by the immunoSEQ multiplex PCR assay. A mixture of 60 forward primers for TCR Vbeta segments and 13 reverse primers for TCR Jbeta segments was used in the multiplex PCR. The CDR3 region of rearranged TCR beta genes was amplified from genomic DNA by a multiplex PCR assay. On the Illumina HiSeq System, the amplified TCR beta libraries were sequenced as 87-base-pair reads. Under the source paper's analysis protocol: In a later analysis, tens of millions of unique TCR beta chains were counted across the 500 to 850 repertoires, and some 10 million of these chains were shared by at least two donors. Raw reads were error-corrected and collapsed into unique sequences with a nearest-neighbor algorithm that merged closely related sequences to remove PCR and sequencing errors. Alignment of CDR3 sequences to IMGT reference sequences was used to assign V, D and J gene segments. Each retained sequence needed at least a six-nucleotide match to both a V gene segment and a J gene segment. A rearrangement was called productive if the CDR3 had no stop codons and remained in frame with V and J, and every other rearrangement was called non-productive. CDR3 was defined by IMGT convention, running from the second conserved V-encoded cysteine to the conserved J-encoded phenylalanine. The earlier analysis of about 590 of the donors excluded sequences that lacked an unambiguous match to a single V gene segment. An earlier analysis of about 590 of the donors classified V segments as functional when productive rearrangements were above 56.7% and as segregating when the standard deviation between donors was above 5%. A statistical classification framework was built for diagnosing cytomegalovirus status from the catalog of TCR beta chain sequences. V and J gene assignment, in a later analysis, came from comparing TCR nucleotide sequences with IMGT/GENE-DB human TR gene sequences. A later analysis assigned CDR3 sequences and most-parsimonious VDJ recombination scenarios with the TCRdist pipeline. In a later analysis, each TCR beta chain was defined by its CDR3 amino acid sequence together with its V-gene family, and reads lacking a unique V-gene family were excluded. In a later analysis, 500 to 650 highly shared, low-generation-probability nucleotide sequences were removed to address suspected cross-contamination and a sequencing artifact. A later analysis calculated a clonal expansion index for each public chain from normalized within-repertoire ranks of inferred template counts. In a later analysis, generation probabilities were computed using a VDJ recombination model fitted to out-of-frame rearrangements, and the results were checked against IGoR. In a later analysis, TCR-TCR, TCR-HLA and TCR-CMV co-occurrence was scored with hypergeometric tests, and a repertoire-size bias correction was applied to TCR pairs. A later analysis estimated false discovery rates by permuting HLA or CMV assignments 20 times. In a later analysis, co-occurring TCRs were grouped using DBSCAN, and TCRdist sequence similarity was added for clustering within HLA-allele-positive subsets. For co-occurrence clustering, repertoires with fewer than 30,000 or more than 120,000 public chains were excluded, along with five or six repertoires with anomalous nucleotide sharing. TCRdb carries this immuneACCESS record with in-frame sequences only. Its versions omit some clonotypes, under half of them owing to an unresolved V gene in the studies checked, with the rest unexplained. V, J and clone size are taken as reported in that table, and D and trimming were inferred from the DNA itself. This sample gives 100,000 to 150,000 clones in total; approximately 75% of them show up just once. Jointly, the top ten make up 3% to 4.5% of the sample.

The cohort consisted of approximately 670 healthy bone marrow donors. All cohort members were sampled while nominally healthy, although unrecorded immune exposures were likely present. The donor tested CMV seronegative, placing the donor among the roughly 340 seronegative members of the cohort. Each donor provided a peripheral blood sample, and peripheral blood mononuclear cells were used for TCR beta sequencing. The Qiagen DNeasy Blood Extraction Kit was used to extract genomic DNA from the blood cell samples. What the research found in general, with its limitations: When HLA alleles, especially DR and DQ, strongly co-occurred, TCR associations were difficult to assign to individual alleles. Some IMGT-functional V segments, including TRBV6-2 and TRBV6-3, could not be told apart with the 87-base-pair reads, so those segments were excluded. A further reported finding was that TCR beta sequences accurately predicted the HLA-A and HLA-B alleles for most subjects in the first cohort. In both the original and validation cohorts, the classifier was reported to diagnose cytomegalovirus status with high specificity and sensitivity. At a false discovery rate of 0.05, a later analysis linked 16,951 TCR beta sequences to specific HLA alleles. Most TCR sequences were seen in very few donors, while some public TCRs were found in many individuals. The study listed approximately 150 TCR beta chains as associated with cytomegalovirus. Because counts were too low, about 15 rarely observed V segments, including chromosome 9 orphons, were left out of the earlier analysis of some 600 of the donors. For the cohort, immune exposure information was limited to CMV serostatus. Most CMV-associated TCR beta chains appeared to be HLA-restricted in a later analysis, and the HLA associations seemed to be driven largely by CMV exposure. In a later analysis, HLA-associated TCR beta chains showed more clonal expansion and lower generation probabilities than non-associated chains that were equally common. Only TCR beta chains were sequenced in this cohort, and the absence of alpha or paired-chain data limited detectable features. In a later analysis, several top co-occurrence clusters were reported to appear linked to parvovirus B19, influenza, CMV and Epstein-Barr virus. A cluster of highly shared sequence variants was judged likely to represent a technical artifact of the sequencing pipeline. Correlated functional status among segregating V segments might reflect linkage disequilibrium, but an unknown experimental factor could not be ruled out. It was suggested by the authors that the approach could potentially be generalized to other disease states and immunological phenotypes. HLA typing was unavailable for some donors at each locus, so association tests used only the typed subset. A few of the identified cytomegalovirus-associated TCR beta chains were confirmed in vitro to be specific for cytomegalovirus antigens. In an earlier analysis of 500 to 650 of the donors, most TCR beta V segments appeared in productive rearrangements about 87% or about 30% of the time, broadly matching IMGT annotations. In a later analysis, TCR association rates were found to vary across HLA loci, with the most associated TCRs seen for DRB1 alleles and the fewest for HLA-C alleles. An association between a missense DCLRE1C variant and V-gene and J-gene trimming of TCR beta chains was found in a later genetic analysis and replicated in an independent cohort. According to a later genetic analysis, donors in an Asian-associated ancestry cluster had fewer N-insertions in productive TCRs than the approximately 700-donor mean. The presence/absence analyses assumed that sequencing depth was roughly uniform across donors, and that assumption may not be true.

This TCR was recovered from a man younger than 40 in good health and CMV-seronegative. The sequence links TRBV5-4 to TRBJ2-6; the D gene cannot be resolved reliably. The sequencing sample was made of PBMCs. The nucleotides are TGCGCCAGCAGCCAAGACTCAAGCTCTGGGGCCAACGTCCTGACTTTC. Its translation reads: CASSQDSSSGANVLTF.